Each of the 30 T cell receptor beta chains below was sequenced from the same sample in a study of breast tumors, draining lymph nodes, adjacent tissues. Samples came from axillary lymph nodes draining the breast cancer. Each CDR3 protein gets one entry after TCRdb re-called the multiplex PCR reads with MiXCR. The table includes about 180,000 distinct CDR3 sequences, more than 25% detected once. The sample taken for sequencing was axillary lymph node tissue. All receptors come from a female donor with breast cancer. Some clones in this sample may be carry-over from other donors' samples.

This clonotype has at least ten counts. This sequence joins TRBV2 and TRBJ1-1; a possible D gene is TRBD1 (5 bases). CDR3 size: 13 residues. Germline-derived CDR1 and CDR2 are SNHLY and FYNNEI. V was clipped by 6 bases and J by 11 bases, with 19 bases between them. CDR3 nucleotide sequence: TGTGCCAGCAGCAAAAGGGGTAAGCGAGATGCTTTCTTT. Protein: CASSKRGKRDAFF.

CDR3 coding DNA: TGTGCCAGCAGTGCCAGACCGGGGGGTAGCACAGATACGCAGTATTTT. It specifies CASSARPGGSTDTQYF. The genes are TRBV25-1 and TRBJ2-3; 7 nucleotides match TRBD2. This CDR3 is built from 16 residues. Germline CDR1 MGHDK, CDR2 SYGVNS. V shed 4 bases, J shed 0 bases, and the junction held 7 bases outside the gene matches.

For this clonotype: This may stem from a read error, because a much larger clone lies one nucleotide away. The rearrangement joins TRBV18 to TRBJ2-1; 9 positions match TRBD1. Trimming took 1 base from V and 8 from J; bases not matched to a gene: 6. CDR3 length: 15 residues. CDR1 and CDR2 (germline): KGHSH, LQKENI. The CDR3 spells CASSPLGQGFHEQFF. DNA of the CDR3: TGTGCCAGCTCACCACTGGGACAGGGCTTTCATGAGCAGTTCTTC.

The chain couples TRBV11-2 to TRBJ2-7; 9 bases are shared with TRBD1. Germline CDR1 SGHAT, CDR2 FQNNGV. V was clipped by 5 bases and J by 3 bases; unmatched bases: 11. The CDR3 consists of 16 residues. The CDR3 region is CASSARTGVLGYEQYF. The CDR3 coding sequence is TGTGCCAGCAGCGCCCGGACAGGGGTCCTTGGCTACGAGCAGTACTTC.

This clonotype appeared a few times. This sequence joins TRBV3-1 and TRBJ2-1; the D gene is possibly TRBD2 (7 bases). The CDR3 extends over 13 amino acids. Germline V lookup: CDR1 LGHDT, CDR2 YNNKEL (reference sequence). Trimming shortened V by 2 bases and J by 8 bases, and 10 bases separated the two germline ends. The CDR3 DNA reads TGTGCCAGCAGCCAAACGGGGGGCTATGAGCAGTTCTTC. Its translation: CASSQTGGYEQFF.

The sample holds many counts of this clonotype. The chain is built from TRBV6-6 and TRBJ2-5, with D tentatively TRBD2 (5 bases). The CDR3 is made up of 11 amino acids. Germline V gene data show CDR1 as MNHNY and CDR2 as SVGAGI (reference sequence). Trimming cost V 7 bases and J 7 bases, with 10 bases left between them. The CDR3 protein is CASNYAGTQYF. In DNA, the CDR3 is TGTGCCAGCAACTACGCGGGGACCCAGTACTTC.

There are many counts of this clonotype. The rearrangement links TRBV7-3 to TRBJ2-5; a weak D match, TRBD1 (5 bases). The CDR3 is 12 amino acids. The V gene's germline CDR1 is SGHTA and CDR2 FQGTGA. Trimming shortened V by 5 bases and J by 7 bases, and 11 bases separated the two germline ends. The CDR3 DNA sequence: TGTGCCAGCAGCCCCCAGGGTGGGACCCAGTACTTC. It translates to CASSPQGGTQYF.

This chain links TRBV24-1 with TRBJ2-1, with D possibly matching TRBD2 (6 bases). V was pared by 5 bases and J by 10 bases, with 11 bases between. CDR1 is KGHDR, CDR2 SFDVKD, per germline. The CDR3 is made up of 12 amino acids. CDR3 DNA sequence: TGTGCCACCAGTGCACGGGCGGGGGAGCAGTTCTTC. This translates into CATSARAGEQFF.

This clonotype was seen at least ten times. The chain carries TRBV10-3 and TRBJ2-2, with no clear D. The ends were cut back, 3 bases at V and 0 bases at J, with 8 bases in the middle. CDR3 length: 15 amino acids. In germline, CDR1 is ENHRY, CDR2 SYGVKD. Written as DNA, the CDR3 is TGTGCCATCAGTGAAGTGACACCGAACACCGGGGAGCTGTTTTTT. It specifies CAISEVTPNTGELFF.

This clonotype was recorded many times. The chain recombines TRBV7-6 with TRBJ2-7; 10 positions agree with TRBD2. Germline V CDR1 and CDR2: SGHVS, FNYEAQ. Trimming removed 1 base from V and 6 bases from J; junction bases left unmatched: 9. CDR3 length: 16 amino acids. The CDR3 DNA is TGTGCCAGCAGCTTAGGGGGTGGGACTAGCGCCAGCGAGCAGTACTTC. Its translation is CASSLGGGTSASEQYF.

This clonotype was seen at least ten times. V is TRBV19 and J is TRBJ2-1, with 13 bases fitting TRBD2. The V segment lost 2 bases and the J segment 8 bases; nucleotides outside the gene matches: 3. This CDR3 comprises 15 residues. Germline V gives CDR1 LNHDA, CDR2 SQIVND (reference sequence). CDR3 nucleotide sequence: TGTGCCAGTAGTATATCCGGACTAGCGGGGGATGAGCAGTTCTTC. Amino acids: CASSISGLAGDEQFF.

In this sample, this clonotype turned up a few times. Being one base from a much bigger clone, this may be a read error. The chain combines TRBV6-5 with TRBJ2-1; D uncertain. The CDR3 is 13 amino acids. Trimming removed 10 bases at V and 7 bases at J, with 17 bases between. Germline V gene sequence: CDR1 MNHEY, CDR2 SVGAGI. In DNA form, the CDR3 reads TGTGCCACCCGGCTTCTTGGCCCAAATGAGCAGTTCTTC. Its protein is CATRLLGPNEQFF.

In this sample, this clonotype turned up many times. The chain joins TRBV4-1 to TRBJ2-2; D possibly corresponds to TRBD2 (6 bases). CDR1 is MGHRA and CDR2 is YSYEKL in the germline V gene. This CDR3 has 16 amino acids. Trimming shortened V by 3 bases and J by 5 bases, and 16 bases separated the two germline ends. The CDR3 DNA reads TGCGCCAGCAGCCACCATTTGGGGGGAGGAACCGGGGAGCTGTTTTTT. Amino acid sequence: CASSHHLGGGTGELFF.

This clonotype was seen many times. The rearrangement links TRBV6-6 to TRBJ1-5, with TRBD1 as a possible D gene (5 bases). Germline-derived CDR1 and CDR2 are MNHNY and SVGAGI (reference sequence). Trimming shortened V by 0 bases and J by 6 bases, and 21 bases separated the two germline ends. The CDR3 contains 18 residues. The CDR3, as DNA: TGTGCCAGCAGTTACTCGAATTCCGGCCCCGGGGCGGGTCAGCCCCAGCATTTT. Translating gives CASSYSNSGPGAGQPQHF.

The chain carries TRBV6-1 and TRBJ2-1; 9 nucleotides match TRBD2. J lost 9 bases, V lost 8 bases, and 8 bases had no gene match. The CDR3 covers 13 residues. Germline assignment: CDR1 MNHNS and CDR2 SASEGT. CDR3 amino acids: CASDGGGAFEQFF. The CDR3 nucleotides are TGTGCCAGCGATGGCGGGGGGGCCTTTGAGCAGTTCTTC.

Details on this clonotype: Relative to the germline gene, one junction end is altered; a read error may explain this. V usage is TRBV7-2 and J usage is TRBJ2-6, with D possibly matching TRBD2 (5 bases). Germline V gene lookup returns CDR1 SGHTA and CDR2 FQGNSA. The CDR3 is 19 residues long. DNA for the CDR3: TGTGTCAGCGGCTTAGGGCCCTTGGGGTCAAACTCTGGGGCCAACGTCCTGACTTTC. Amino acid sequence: CVSGLGPLGSNSGANVLTF.

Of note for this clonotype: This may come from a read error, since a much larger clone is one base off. The CDR3 loop is CASSVAGRGEAQSF. The CDR3, as DNA: TGTGCCAGCAGCGTAGCGGGCAGGGGAGAGGCCCAGTCCTTC. The J gene is TRBJ2-5, the V gene TRBV9, with a tentative D call TRBD1 (6 bases). The CDR3 consists of 14 residues. The V gene's germline CDR1 is SGDLS and CDR2 YYNGEE.

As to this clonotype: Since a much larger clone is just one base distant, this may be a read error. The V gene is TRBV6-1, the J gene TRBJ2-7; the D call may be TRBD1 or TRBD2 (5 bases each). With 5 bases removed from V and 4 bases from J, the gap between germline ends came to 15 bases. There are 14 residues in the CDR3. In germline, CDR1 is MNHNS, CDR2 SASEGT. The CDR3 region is CASSHGTVGYEQYF. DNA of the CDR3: TGTGCCAGCAGTCATGGGACGGTTGGATACGAGCAGTACTTC.

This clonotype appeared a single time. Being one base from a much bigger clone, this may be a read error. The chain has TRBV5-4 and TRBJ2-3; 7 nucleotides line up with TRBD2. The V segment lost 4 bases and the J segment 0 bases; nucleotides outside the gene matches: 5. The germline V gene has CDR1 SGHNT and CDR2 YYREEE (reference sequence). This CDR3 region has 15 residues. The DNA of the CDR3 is TGTGCCAGCAGCCGAGCGGGGTCTAGCACAGATACGCAGTATTTT. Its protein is CASSRAGSSTDTQYF.

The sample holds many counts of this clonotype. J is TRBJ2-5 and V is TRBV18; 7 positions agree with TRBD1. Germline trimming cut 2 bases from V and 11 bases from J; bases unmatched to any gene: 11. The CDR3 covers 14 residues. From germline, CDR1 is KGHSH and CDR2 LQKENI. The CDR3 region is CASSPGPGQSSQYF. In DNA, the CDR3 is TGTGCCAGCTCACCAGGACCGGGACAGTCATCGCAGTACTTC.

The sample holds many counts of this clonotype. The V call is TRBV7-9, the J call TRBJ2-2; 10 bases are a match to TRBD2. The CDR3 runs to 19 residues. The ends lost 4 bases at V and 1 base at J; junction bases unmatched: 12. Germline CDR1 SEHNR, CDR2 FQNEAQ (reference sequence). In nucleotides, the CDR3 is TGTGCCAGCAGCTCTAGACGGCCTAGCGGGGGATTGAACACCGGGGAGCTGTTTTTT. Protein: CASSSRRPSGGLNTGELFF.

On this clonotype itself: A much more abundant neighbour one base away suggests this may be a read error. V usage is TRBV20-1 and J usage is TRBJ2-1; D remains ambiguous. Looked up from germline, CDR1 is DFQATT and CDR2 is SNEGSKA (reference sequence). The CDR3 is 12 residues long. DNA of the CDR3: TGCAGTGCTATATACATAAACAATGAGCCGTTCTTC. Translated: CSAIYINNEPFF.

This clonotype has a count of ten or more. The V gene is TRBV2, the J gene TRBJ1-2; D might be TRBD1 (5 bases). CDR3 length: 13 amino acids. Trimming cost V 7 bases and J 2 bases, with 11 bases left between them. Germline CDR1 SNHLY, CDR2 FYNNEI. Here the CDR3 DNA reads TGTGCCAGCACACGCGGGGGGAACTATGGCTACACCTTC. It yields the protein CASTRGGNYGYTF.

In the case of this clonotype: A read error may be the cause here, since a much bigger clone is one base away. The chain's CDR3 is CSARVRGGNAQYF. The CDR3 coding sequence is TGCAGTGCTAGAGTCAGGGGCGGCAACGCGCAGTACTTC. The rearrangement uses TRBV20-1 and TRBJ2-7; TRBD1 might be the D (6 bases). Germline V gene data show CDR1 as DFQATT and CDR2 as SNEGSKA (reference sequence). The V end was cut by 1 base, the J end by 9 bases, with 16 bases between. CDR3 length: 13 amino acids.

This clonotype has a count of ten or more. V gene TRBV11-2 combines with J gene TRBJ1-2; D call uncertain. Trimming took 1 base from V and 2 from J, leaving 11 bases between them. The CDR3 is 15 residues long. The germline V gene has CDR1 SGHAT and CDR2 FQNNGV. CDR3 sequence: CASSLVGGTNYGYTF. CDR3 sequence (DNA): TGTGCCAGCAGCTTAGTCGGAGGTACGAACTATGGCTACACCTTC.

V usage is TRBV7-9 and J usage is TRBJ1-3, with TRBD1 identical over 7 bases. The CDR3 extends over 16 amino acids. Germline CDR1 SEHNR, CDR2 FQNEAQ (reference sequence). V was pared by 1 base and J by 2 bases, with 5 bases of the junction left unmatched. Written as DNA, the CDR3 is TGTGCCAGCAGCTTAGAGACAGGGACGACTGGAAACACCATATATTTT. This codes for CASSLETGTTGNTIYF.

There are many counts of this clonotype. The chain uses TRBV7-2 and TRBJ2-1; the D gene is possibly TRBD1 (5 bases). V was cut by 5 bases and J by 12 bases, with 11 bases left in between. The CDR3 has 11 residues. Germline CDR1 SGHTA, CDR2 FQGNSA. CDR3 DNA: TGTGCCAGCAGCCCGGACCAGGGGCAGTTCTTC. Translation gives CASSPDQGQFF.

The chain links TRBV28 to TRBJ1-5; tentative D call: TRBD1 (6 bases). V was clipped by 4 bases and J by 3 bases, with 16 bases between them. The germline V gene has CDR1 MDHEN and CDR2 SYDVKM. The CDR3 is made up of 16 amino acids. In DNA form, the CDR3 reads TGTGCCAGCAGTTCGGGGGCTAGCGGTTACAATCAGCCCCAGCATTTT. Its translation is CASSSGASGYNQPQHF.

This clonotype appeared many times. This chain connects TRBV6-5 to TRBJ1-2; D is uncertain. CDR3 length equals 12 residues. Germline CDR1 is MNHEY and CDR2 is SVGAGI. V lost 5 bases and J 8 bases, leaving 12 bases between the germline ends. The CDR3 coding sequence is TGTGCCAGCAGTCACGGAAGAGAAGGCTACACCTTC. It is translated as CASSHGREGYTF.

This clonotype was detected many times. The CDR3 region has the DNA TGCAGTGCTAGAGCTCCTAACAGGGGGTTTAGGGAGACCCAGTACTTC. Protein: CSARAPNRGFRETQYF. The V gene is TRBV20-1, the J gene TRBJ2-5; 8 bases align to TRBD1. Trimming removed 1 base from V and 5 bases from J; junction bases left unmatched: 12. The CDR3 is 16 amino acids. Per germline, CDR1 DFQATT and CDR2 SNEGSKA (reference sequence).